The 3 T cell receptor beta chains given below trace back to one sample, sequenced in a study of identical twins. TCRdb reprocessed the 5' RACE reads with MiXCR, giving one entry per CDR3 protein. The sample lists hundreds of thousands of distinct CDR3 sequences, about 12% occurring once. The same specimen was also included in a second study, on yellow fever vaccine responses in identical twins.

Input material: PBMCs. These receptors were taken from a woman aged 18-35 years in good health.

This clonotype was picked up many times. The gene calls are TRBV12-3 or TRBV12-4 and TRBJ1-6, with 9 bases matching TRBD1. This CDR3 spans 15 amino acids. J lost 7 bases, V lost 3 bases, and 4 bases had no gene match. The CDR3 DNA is TGTGCCAGCAGTTTCGGGACAGGGAGGAATTCACCCCTCCACTTT. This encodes CASSFGTGRNSPLHF.

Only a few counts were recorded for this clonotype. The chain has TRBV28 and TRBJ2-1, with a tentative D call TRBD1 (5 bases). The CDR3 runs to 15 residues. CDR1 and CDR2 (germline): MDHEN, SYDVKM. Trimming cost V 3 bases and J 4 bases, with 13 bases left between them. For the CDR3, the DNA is TGTGCCAGCAGTTTTGAAGGGGCTGGTTACAATGAGCAGTTCTTC. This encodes CASSFEGAGYNEQFF.

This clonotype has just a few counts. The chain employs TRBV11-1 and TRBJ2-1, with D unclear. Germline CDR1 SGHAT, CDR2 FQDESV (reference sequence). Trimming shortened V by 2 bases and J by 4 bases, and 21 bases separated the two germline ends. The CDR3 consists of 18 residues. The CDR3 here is CASSLRTRPGLEYNEQFF. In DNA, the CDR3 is TGTGCCAGCAGCTTAAGGACGAGACCGGGCCTAGAATACAATGAGCAGTTCTTC.